Below, one TCR beta chain is given with its context. Its target is unknown. Healthy donors had no documented immune events, such as infections, while sampled. Trimming took off 6 bases at V and 3 bases at J, with 25 bases between the two ends. The CDR3 loop spans 17 amino acids. The sample originates from a study of identifying expanded T cells in peripheral blood. Broader study findings: Variance in clone template counts between two-week samples significantly increased with total template count across all healthy donors. Technical replicates showed approximately 1.2 changed clones; about 2 weeks 15 to 20; four weeks 19.

Clones were sequenced by immunoSEQ multiplex PCR, and TCRdb holds only the in-frame ones, with some missing. Of 100,000 or so clones listed, approximately 90% are singletons. This receptor was identified in a person between 18 and 75 years old in good health. The sequencing input was blood. This chain links TRBV5-3 with TRBJ2-7; no firm D call. TRBV5-3 has ORF status, its function being uncertain. CDR3 region: CARTAPYPLASRYEQYF. For the CDR3, the DNA is TGTGCCAGAACCGCCCCCTATCCCCTGGCTAGTCGCTACGAGCAGTACTTC.